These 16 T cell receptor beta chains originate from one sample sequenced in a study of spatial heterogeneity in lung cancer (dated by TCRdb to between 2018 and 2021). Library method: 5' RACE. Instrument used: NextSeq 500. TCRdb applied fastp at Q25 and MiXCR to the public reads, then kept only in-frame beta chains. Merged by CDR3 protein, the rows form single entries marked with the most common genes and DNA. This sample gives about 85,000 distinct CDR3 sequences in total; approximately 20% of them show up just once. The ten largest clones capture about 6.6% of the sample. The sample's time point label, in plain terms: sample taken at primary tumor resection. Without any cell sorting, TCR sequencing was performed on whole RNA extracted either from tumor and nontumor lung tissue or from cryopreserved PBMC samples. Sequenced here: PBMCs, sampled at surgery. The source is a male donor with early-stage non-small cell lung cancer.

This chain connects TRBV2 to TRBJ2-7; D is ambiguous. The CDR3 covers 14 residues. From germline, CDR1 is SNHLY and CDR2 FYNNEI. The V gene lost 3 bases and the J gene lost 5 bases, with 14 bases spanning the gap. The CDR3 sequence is CASSDWFSSNEQYF. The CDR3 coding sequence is TGTGCCAGCAGTGATTGGTTCAGTTCCAACGAGCAGTACTTC.

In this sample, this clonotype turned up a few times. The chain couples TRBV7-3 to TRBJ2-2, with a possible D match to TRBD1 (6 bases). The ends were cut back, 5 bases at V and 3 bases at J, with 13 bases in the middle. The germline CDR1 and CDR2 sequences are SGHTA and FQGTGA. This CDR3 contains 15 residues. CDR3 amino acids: CASSRDRTDTGELFF. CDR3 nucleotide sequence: TGTGCCAGCAGCCGCGACAGGACCGACACCGGGGAGCTGTTTTTT.

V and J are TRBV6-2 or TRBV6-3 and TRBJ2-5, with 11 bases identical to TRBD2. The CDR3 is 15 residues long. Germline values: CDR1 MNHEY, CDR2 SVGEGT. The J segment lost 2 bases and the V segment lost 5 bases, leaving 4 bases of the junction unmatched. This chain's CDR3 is CASSKLAGAQETQYF. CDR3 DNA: TGTGCCAGCAGTAAACTAGCGGGGGCGCAAGAGACCCAGTACTTC.

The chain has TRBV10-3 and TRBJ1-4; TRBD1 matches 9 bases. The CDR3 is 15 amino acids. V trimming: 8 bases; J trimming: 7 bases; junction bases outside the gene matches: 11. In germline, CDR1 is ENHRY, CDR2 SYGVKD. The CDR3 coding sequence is TGTGCCATCGGAGGACAGGGGATAGGAAGTGAAAAACTGTTTTTT. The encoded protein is CAIGGQGIGSEKLFF.

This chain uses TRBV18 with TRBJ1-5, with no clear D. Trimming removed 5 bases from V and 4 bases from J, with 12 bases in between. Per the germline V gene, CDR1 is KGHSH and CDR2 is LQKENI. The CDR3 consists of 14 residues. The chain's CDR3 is CASSTRQGNQPQHF. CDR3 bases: TGTGCCAGCTCAACTCGACAAGGAAATCAGCCCCAGCATTTT.

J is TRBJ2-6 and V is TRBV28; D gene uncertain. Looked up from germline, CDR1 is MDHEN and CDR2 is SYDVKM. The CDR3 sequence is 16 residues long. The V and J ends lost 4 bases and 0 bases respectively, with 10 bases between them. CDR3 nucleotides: TGTGCCAGCAGTTCCCCATCCAGCTCTGGGGCCAACGTCCTGACTTTC. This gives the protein CASSSPSSSGANVLTF. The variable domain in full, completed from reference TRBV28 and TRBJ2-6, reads DVKVTQSSRYLVKRTGEKVFLECVQDMDHENMFWYRQDPGLGLRLIYFSYDVKMKEKGDIPEGYSVSREKKERFSLILESASTNQTSMYLCASSSPSSSGANVLTFGAGSRLTVL.

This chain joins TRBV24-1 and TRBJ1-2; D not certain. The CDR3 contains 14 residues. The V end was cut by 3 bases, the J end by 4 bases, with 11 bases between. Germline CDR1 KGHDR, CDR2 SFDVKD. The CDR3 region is CATSDTTAVYGYTF. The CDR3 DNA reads TGTGCCACCAGTGATACGACGGCCGTCTATGGCTACACCTTC.

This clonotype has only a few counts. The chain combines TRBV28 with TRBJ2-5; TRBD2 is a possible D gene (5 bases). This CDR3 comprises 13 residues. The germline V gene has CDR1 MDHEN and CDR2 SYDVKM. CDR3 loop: CASSDSPAETQYF. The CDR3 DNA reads TGTGCTTCCTCGGACTCCCCAGCAGAGACCCAGTACTTC. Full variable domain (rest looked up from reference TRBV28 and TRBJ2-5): DVKVTQSSRYLVKRTGEKVFLECVQDMDHENMFWYRQDPGLGLRLIYFSYDVKMKEKGDIPEGYSVSREKKERFSLILESASTNQTSMYLCASSDSPAETQYFGPGTRLLVL.

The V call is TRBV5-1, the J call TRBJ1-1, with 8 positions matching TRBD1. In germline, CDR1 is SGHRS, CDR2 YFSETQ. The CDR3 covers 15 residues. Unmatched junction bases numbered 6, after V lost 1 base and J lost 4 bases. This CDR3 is CASSLTAGGSTEAFF. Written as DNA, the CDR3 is TGCGCCAGCAGCTTGACCGCAGGGGGCTCCACTGAAGCTTTCTTT.

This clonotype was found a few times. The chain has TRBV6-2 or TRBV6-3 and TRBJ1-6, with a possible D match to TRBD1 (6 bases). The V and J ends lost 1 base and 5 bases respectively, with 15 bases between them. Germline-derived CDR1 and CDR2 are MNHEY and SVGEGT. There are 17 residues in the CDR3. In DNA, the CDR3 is TGTGCCAGCAGTTACTTCACTCCCGGGACAAATAATTCACCCCTCCACTTT. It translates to CASSYFTPGTNNSPLHF.

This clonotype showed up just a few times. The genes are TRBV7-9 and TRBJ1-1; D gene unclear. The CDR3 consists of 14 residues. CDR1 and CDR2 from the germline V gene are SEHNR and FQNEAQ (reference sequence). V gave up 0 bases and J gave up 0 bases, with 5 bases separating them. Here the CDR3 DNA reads TGTGCCAGCAGCTTAGCAGCAATGAACACTGAAGCTTTCTTT. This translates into CASSLAAMNTEAFF.

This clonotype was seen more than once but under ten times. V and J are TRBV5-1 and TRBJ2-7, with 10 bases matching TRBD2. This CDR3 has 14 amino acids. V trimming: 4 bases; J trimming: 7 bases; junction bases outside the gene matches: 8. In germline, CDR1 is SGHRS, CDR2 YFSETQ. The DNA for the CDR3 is TGCGCCAGCAGCCCGGGGACTAGCGCATGGGAGCAGTACTTC. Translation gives CASSPGTSAWEQYF. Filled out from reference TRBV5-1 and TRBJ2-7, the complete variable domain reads KAGVTQTPRYLIKTRGQQVTLSCSPISGHRSVSWYQQTPGQGLQFLFEYFSETQRNKGNFPGRFSGRQFSNSRSEMNVSTLELGDSALYLCASSPGTSAWEQYFGPGTRLTVT.

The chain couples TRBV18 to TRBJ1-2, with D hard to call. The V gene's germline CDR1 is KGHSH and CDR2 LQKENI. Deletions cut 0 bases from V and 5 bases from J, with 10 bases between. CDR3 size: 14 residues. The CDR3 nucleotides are TGTGCCAGCTCACCACCCGGACCGCTTTATGGCTACACCTTC. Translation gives CASSPPGPLYGYTF.

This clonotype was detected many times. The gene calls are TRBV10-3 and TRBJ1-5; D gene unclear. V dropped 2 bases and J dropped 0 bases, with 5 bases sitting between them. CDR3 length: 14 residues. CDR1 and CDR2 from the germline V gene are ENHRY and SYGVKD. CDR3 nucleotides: TGTGCCATCAGTGAGGGGGTTAGCAATCAGCCCCAGCATTTT. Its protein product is CAISEGVSNQPQHF.

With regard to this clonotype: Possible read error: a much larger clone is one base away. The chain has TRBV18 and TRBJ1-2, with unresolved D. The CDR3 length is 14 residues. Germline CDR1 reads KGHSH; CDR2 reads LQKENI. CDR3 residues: CASLPREESLGYTF. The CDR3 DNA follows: TGTGCCAGCTTACCACGTGAGGAATCGCTGGGCTACACCTTC.

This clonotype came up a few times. The CDR3 reads CASRMASFYEQYF. The CDR3 DNA reads TGTGCCAGCAGGATGGCGTCTTTCTACGAGCAGTACTTC. This sequence joins TRBV28 and TRBJ2-7; D uncertain. From germline, CDR1 is MDHEN and CDR2 SYDVKM. The V end was cut by 6 bases, the J end by 3 bases, with 12 bases between. The CDR3 sequence is 13 residues long.